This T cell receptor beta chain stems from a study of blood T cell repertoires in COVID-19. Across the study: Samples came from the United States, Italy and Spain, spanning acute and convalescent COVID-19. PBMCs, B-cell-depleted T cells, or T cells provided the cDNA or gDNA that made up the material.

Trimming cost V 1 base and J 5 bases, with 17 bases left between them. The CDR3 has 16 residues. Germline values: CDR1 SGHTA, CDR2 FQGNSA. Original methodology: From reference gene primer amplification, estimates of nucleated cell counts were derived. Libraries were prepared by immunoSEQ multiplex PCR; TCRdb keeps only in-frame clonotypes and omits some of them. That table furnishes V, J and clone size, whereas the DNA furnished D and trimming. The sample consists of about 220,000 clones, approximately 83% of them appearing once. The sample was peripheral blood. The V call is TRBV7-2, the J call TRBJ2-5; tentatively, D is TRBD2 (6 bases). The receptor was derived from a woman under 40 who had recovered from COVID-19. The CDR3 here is CASSLDRWLGRETQYF. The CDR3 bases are TGTGCCAGCAGCTTAGACCGGTGGTTAGGGAGGGAGACCCAGTACTTC.